The 18 T cell receptor beta chains reported below all come from one sample, sequenced in a study of T cells in Graves' hyperthyroidism and ophthalmopathy. Researchers amplified the TCR beta CDR3 regions from RNA transcripts. When the TCR CDR3 underwent first-round RT-PCR, the HTBI primer set was used. TCRdb processed the multiplex PCR reads anew with MiXCR; each CDR3 protein has one entry. The sample contains some 360,000 distinct CDR3 sequences, around 13% of which appear only once. The sequenced sample consisted of blood. These receptors were collected from a woman aged 60-75 years with Graves' hyperthyroidism.

This clonotype has a count of ten or more. J is TRBJ1-5 and V is TRBV6-1; D gene unclear. The CDR3 has 15 residues. In germline, CDR1 is MNHNS, CDR2 SASEGT. V dropped 5 bases and J dropped 2 bases, with 13 bases sitting between them. CDR3 coding DNA: TGTGCCAGCAGTTCCGGGATTAATGGCAATCAGCCCCAGCATTTT. Amino acid sequence: CASSSGINGNQPQHF.

This clonotype was seen repeatedly, ten times or more. The chain joins TRBV18 to TRBJ1-1, with 12 bases lining up with TRBD1. V shed 4 bases and J 0 bases; nucleotides not matched to a gene: 3. This CDR3 region has 16 residues. Germline loops: CDR1 KGHSH, CDR2 LQKENI. CDR3 sequence: CASSRGQGAMNTEAFF. DNA of the CDR3: TGTGCCAGCTCACGGGGACAGGGGGCTATGAACACTGAAGCTTTCTTT.

Many counts were recorded for this clonotype. The V and J genes are TRBV20-1 and TRBJ2-1; D remains unclear. The germline gives CDR1 DFQATT, CDR2 SNEGSKA (reference sequence). V was cut by 4 bases and J by 0 bases, with 10 bases left in between. The CDR3 runs 14 residues. CDR3 nucleotide sequence: TGCAGTGCTACCCCTCCCCCCTCCTACAATGAGCAGTTCTTC. It is translated as CSATPPPSYNEQFF.

This clonotype was counted ten times or more. V and J are TRBV6-5 and TRBJ1-2; D perhaps matches TRBD1 (6 bases). In germline, CDR1 is MNHEY, CDR2 SVGAGI. The CDR3 sequence is 15 residues long. V was pared by 2 bases and J by 3 bases, with 13 bases between. The CDR3 DNA is TGTGCCAGCAGTTACGATTGGACAGAGGACTATGGCTACACCTTC. This encodes CASSYDWTEDYGYTF.

V and J are TRBV2 and TRBJ1-4; D gene uncertain. The CDR3 contains 14 residues. V lost 7 bases and J lost 4, with 13 bases in between. Germline lookup yields CDR1 SNHLY and CDR2 FYNNEI. The CDR3 DNA sequence: TGTGCCAGCATTCACCGCAGTGTTAATGAAAAACTGTTTTTT. It is translated as CASIHRSVNEKLFF.

This clonotype was seen many times. J is TRBJ1-1 and V is TRBV27, with a possible D match to TRBD1 (6 bases). Trimming removed 7 bases at V and 4 bases at J, with 13 bases between. Germline V gene lookup returns CDR1 MNHEY and CDR2 SMNVEV (reference sequence). The CDR3 runs to 13 residues. CDR3 nucleotide sequence: TGTGCCAGCACAAGCAGAGGGGGCACTGAAGCTTTCTTT. Protein: CASTSRGGTEAFF.

This clonotype was observed a handful of times. The chain joins TRBV24-1 to TRBJ1-5, with D unclear. The CDR3 consists of 13 residues. Germline V lookup: CDR1 KGHDR, CDR2 SFDVKD. V was shortened by 0 bases and J by 6 bases, with 5 bases between the two germline ends. CDR3 coding DNA: TGTGCCACCAGTGATTTGCAGAGTCAGCCCCAGCATTTT. It encodes CATSDLQSQPQHF.

This clonotype was seen ten or more times. V usage is TRBV7-2 and J usage is TRBJ2-3; perhaps D is TRBD1 or TRBD2 (5 bases each). The V end was cut by 4 bases, the J end by 3 bases, with 17 bases between. Per germline, CDR1 SGHTA and CDR2 FQGNSA. The CDR3 length is 16 residues. CDR3 sequence reads: CASSSEGWARTDTQYF. In nucleotides, the CDR3 is TGTGCCAGCAGCTCCGAGGGGTGGGCAAGAACAGATACGCAGTATTTT.

This clonotype was counted between two and nine times. The rearrangement joins TRBV28 to TRBJ2-7; 8 bases line up with TRBD1. The CDR3 has 15 amino acids. CDR1 and CDR2 from the germline V gene are MDHEN and SYDVKM. V shed 6 bases and J 4 bases; nucleotides not matched to a gene: 11. The CDR3 sequence is CASSRGGDRRYEQYF. DNA for the CDR3: TGTGCCAGCAGCCGAGGAGGGGACAGGAGGTACGAGCAGTACTTC.

Points on this clonotype: This may stem from a read error, because a much larger clone lies one nucleotide away. V gene TRBV11-2 combines with J gene TRBJ2-7; TRBD1 might be the D (6 bases). Trimming removed 3 bases from V and 1 base from J, with 16 bases in between. The CDR3 sequence is 16 residues long. The germline V gene has CDR1 SGHAT and CDR2 FQNNGV. This CDR3 is CASSLSAGALSYEQYF. CDR3 bases: TGTGCCAGCAGCTTGTCGGCAGGGGCACTTTCCTACGAGCAGTACTTC.

The rearrangement joins TRBV24-1 to TRBJ2-5, with TRBD1 identical over 7 bases. Germline CDR1 and CDR2: KGHDR and SFDVKD. The CDR3 has 16 amino acids. The ends lost 0 bases at V and 4 bases at J; junction bases unmatched: 7. CDR3 nucleotides: TGTGCCACCAGTGATTTGCCACAGGGGCAGCGAGAGACCCAGTACTTC. Its translation is CATSDLPQGQRETQYF.

This clonotype came up many times. This chain joins TRBV15 and TRBJ2-5; a possible D gene is TRBD1 (5 bases). V shed 2 bases and J shed 1 base, with 8 bases lying between them. The CDR3 contains 14 residues. Germline V gene lookup returns CDR1 LNHNV and CDR2 YYDKDF (reference sequence). CDR3 nucleotides: TGTGCCACCAGCAGACCTAGGGGCCAAGAGACCCAGTACTTC. Translated: CATSRPRGQETQYF.

CDR3 nucleotides: TGTGCCAGTAGTCCCTACCCTAGCGGGAGGGCAACACTAGCCAAAAACATTCAGTACTTC. This sequence encodes CASSPYPSGRATLAKNIQYF. The chain combines TRBV19 with TRBJ2-4; 12 bases agree with TRBD2. The CDR3 runs 20 residues. J gave up 0 bases and V 5 bases, and 14 bases lay outside the gene matches. Germline CDR1 LNHDA, CDR2 SQIVND (reference sequence).

Ten or more counts support this clonotype. The rearrangement links TRBV6-1 to TRBJ2-5, with 9 bases fitting TRBD1. This CDR3 has 16 residues. J was trimmed by 2 bases and V by 8 bases; bases with no gene match: 12. CDR1 and CDR2 from the germline V gene are MNHNS and SASEGT. CDR3 region: CASSGLTGGNQETQYF. The CDR3 DNA sequence: TGTGCCAGCTCAGGGTTGACAGGGGGGAATCAAGAGACCCAGTACTTC.

This clonotype was observed at least ten times. The chain uses TRBV11-3 and TRBJ2-5; weak D call: TRBD2 (6 bases). The CDR3 covers 14 residues. Germline assignment: CDR1 SGHNT and CDR2 YENEEA. Between the trimmed V and J ends, which lost 5 bases and 1 base, there was a span of 11 bases. CDR3 amino acids: CASSETRGQETQYF. As DNA, the CDR3 is TGTGCCAGCAGCGAGACTAGAGGCCAAGAGACCCAGTACTTC.

This clonotype was recorded many times. The rearrangement joins TRBV19 to TRBJ1-5, with D possibly matching TRBD1 (6 bases). From germline, CDR1 is LNHDA and CDR2 SQIVND (reference sequence). The CDR3 length is 14 residues. Trimming pared 5 bases from V and 4 bases from J, leaving 12 bases between. CDR3 in DNA: TGTGCCAGTAGTTTGGCCGGGACAAATCAGCCCCAGCATTTT. It translates to CASSLAGTNQPQHF.

This clonotype has at least ten counts. This chain joins TRBV30 and TRBJ2-3; 9 nucleotides agree with TRBD2. This CDR3 region has 13 residues. Looked up from germline, CDR1 is GTSNPN and CDR2 is SVGIG (reference sequence). The V segment lost 4 bases and the J segment 4 bases; nucleotides outside the gene matches: 3. CDR3 region: CAWIAGGSDTQYF. CDR3 coding DNA: TGTGCCTGGATCGCGGGAGGGTCAGATACGCAGTATTTT. The variable domain in full, completed from reference TRBV30 and TRBJ2-3, reads SQTIHQWPATLVQPVGSPLSLECTVEGTSNPNLYWYRQAAGRGLQLLFYSVGIGQISSEVPQNLSASRPQDRQFILSSKKLLLSDSGFYLCAWIAGGSDTQYFGPGTRLTVL.

The DNA of the CDR3 is TGTGCCAGTAGTATTCCCAGGGGGCGCAGAGGGTACACTGAAGCTTTCTTT. Translated: CASSIPRGRRGYTEAFF. The rearrangement uses TRBV19 and TRBJ1-1, with 8 nucleotides matching TRBD1. CDR3 size: 17 residues. Looked up from germline, CDR1 is LNHDA and CDR2 is SQIVND (reference sequence). Germline trimming cut 3 bases from V and 3 bases from J; bases unmatched to any gene: 12. The variable domain in full, completed from reference TRBV19 and TRBJ1-1, reads DGGITQSPKYLFRKEGQNVTLSCEQNLNHDAMYWYRQDPGQGLRLIYYSQIVNDFQKGDIAEGYSVSREKKESFPLTVTSAQKNPTAFYLCASSIPRGRRGYTEAFFGQGTRLTVV.